The clone carrying this T cell receptor beta chain was seen more than once but under ten times. Antigen specificity is unknown. Unique molecular identifiers were built into the TCR beta cDNA libraries. TCRdb reprocessed the PCR reads with MiXCR, giving one entry per CDR3 protein. The sample carries hundreds of thousands of distinct CDR3 sequences, 55% to 60% recorded once. This entry is derived from a study of post-analysis software for immune sequencing data. Study-wide results and limits: F measure showed strong co-clustering of same-batch samples. Controls had lower frequencies than patients of five or six TRBV segments, which included TRBV5-6, TRBV5-1 and TRBV20-1.

The germline CDR1 and CDR2 sequences are SGHDT and YYEEEE. Trimming took 2 bases from V and 10 from J, leaving 10 bases between them. CDR3 size: 12 residues. The chain employs TRBV5-6 and TRBJ2-1; possible D gene TRBD1, 6 bases. Sequencing was carried out using blood. The origin of this receptor is a girl aged 2-10 years with multiple sclerosis. Here the CDR3 DNA reads TGTGCCAGCAGCTTTCCAGGGGACGAGCAGTTCTTC. As protein: CASSFPGDEQFF.